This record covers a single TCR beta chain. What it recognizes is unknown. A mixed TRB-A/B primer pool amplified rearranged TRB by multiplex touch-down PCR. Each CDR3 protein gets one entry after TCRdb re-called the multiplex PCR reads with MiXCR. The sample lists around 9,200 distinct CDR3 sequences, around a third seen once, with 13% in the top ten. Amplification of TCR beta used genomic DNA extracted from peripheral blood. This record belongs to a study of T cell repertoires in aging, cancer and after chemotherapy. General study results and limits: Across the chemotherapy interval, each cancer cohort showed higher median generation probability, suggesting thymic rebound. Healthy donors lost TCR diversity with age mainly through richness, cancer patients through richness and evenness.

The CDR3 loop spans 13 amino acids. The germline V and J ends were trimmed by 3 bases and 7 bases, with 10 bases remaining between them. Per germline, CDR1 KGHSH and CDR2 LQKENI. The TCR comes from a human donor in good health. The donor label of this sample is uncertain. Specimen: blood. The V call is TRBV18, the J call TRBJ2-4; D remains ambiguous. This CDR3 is CASSPSSKNIQYF. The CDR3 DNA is TGTGCCAGCTCACCCTCCAGCAAGAACATTCAGTACTTC.